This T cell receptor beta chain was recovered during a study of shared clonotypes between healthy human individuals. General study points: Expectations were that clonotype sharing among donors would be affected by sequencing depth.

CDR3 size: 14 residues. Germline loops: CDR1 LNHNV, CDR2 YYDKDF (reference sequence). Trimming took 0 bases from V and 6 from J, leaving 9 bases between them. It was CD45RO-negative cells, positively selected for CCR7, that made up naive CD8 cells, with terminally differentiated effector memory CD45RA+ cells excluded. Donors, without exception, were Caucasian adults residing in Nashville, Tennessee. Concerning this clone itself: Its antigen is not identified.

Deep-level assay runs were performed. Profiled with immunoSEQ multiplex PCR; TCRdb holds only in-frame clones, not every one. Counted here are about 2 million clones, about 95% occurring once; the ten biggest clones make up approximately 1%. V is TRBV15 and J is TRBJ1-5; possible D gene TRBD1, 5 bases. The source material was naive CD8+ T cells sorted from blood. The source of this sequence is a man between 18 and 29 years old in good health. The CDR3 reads CATSREGGGQPQHF. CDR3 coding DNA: TGTGCCACCAGCAGAGAGGGGGGAGGTCAGCCCCAGCATTTT.